This TCR beta chain was recovered during a study of regulatory T cells in long-lasting Graves disease. The time point is: newly diagnosed GD, antithyroid drugs for less than 3 months. Generation of the TCR library employed RNA extracted from PBMCs. In building TCR beta libraries, iRepertoire HTBI primers were used together with Arm-PCR of CDR3 regions. TCRdb used MiXCR to reprocess the multiplex PCR reads, holding one entry per CDR3 protein. The table has a few hundred thousand distinct CDR3 sequences, approximately 15% seen once. There are 13 residues in the CDR3. V was shortened by 4 bases and J by 1 base, with 10 bases between the two germline ends. Per germline, CDR1 GTSNPN and CDR2 SVGIG (reference sequence). These data were also filed under a second study, of T cells in Graves' hyperthyroidism and ophthalmopathy.

The chain recombines TRBV30 with TRBJ1-1; no firm D call. The clonotype originates from a man between 25 and 39 years old with Graves disease. The sequencing here drew on peripheral blood mononuclear cells (PBMCs), taken at new diagnosis, from a patient treated with antithyroid drugs. CDR3 DNA sequence: TGTGCCTGGAACCCCACGGGGAACACTGAAGCTTTCTTT. Its protein is CAWNPTGNTEAFF.